This T cell receptor beta chain was documented in a study of blood T cells in healthy people across ages (dated by TCRdb to about 2015). As for the study more broadly: In model experiments, template switching captured roughly one uniquely barcoded TCR beta cDNA molecule for every two T cells. The study measured age-related changes in TCR beta repertoire diversity using deep sequencing normalized with unique cDNA molecular identifiers. To avoid experimental bias, donors of different ages were spread randomly across the sequencing lanes. Four age groups were formed from the donors: young (average roughly 15 years), middle-aged (just under 40), aged (62) and long-lived (roughly 88). Two additional independent replicas of 1 million unique cDNA reads from the same blood draw were analyzed for two donors (one aged 18 to 29 and one aged 80 or older). What the work shows at the level of the full study, not this receptor alone: Compared with the aged group, more naive CD4+ T cells, fewer expanded clones and increased TCR diversity were shown by the long-lived group, suggesting age selection. Conclusive comparison of naive and antigen-experienced compartments was prevented by the profiling of bulk unsorted PBMCs. A strong correlation was found between observed TCR beta diversity and the percentage of naive T cells measured by flow cytometry. Estimates of total diversity based on one million sequenced T cells were considered lower bounds and underestimates. Because donor CMV infection status was unknown, age-related changes in expanded clonotypes were potentially confounded. Observed TCR beta diversity per million T cells fell roughly linearly with age, and a significant reduction was already apparent by age about 36.

For this chain, trimming is 6 bases at the V end and 4 bases at the J end, and the number of junction bases without a gene match is 8. The germline V gene yields SNHLY for CDR1 and FYNNEI for CDR2. The CDR3 holds 14 amino acids from the cysteine to the phenylalanine. Only CDR3 DNA remains: 42 bases, in frame from the first base. Donors were a few dozen systemically healthy Caucasian individuals from Russia aged roughly 6 to 100 years. Around 10 milliliters of peripheral blood were collected from each donor into EDTA-treated Vacutainer tubes. Ficoll-Paque density-gradient centrifugation was used to isolate PBMCs, with at least 6.5 million per sample. Total RNA was extracted from PBMCs with Trizol reagent, with at least 6 micrograms obtained per sample. The percentages of naive CD45RAhigh/CD27high T cells were determined by flow cytometry on a PBMC aliquot from every donor. This clonotype was seen only a few times. Its antigen has not been determined. Per-base qualities were not stored, and no clone one base away is much larger.

Preparation of the library involved 5' RACE. The sample was run on an Illumina HiSeq 2500. A second PCR of about 6 to 11 cycles was performed with a sample-barcoded 5' primer and a J-beta primer mix. A template-switch 5' adaptor carrying 12 random nucleotides introduced a unique molecular identifier onto each TCR beta cDNA molecule. Each sample yielded at least 3 million CDR3-containing paired-end reads. All of the RNA was converted into first-strand cDNA using the Mint cDNA synthesis kit, with a TRBC-specific oligonucleotide serving as the primer. Following uracil-DNA glycosylase treatment, a first 18-cycle PCR with universal primers M1SS and BC2_uni_R was performed on all cDNA. The source study handled its data this way. For normalization, 1 million high-quality reads were randomly selected from each sample, with every read carrying a distinct molecular identifier. Instead of being binned into consensus sequences, reads that shared molecular identifiers were thrown out. MiTCR, set to a Q25 quality threshold and the strictest error-elimination algorithm, was used for CDR3 identification, clonotype clustering and error correction. A nonparametric unseen species model with Euler transformation was used to estimate a lower bound on total TCR beta diversity. The raw public data were reprocessed by TCRdb itself: fastp quality trimming at Q25, MiXCR clonotype calling, in-frame beta chains only. Rows are combined by CDR3 protein, so each entry shows the most common genes and DNA. The V and J calls, along with clone size, are taken from TCRdb and not from the paper's own processing. A total of around 580,000 distinct CDR3 sequences appear in this sample, around 50% of them only once. Clones ranked in the top ten supply around 25% of the sample.

Sequenced material: blood. This TCR was recovered from a man older than 75 in good health. The chain was built from TRBV2 and TRBJ2-5; 7 middle bases align to TRBD2. The sequenced DNA: TGTGCCAGCAGATCCCATAGCGGGCGAGAGACCCAGTACTTC. This sequence encodes CASRSHSGRETQYF.